The subject of this entry is one T cell receptor (beta chain). The antigen is not known. The CDR3 contains 15 residues. V was clipped by 5 bases and J by 0 bases; unmatched bases: 7. Per germline, CDR1 SGHTA and CDR2 FQGNSA. The data are from a study of T cell repertoires in cytomegalovirus infection. Across the whole study: CMV infection and matching HLA type were both indicated by public TCR beta signatures. General study points: Within the response measured ex vivo, HLA-C-restricted CMV-specific TCR beta clonotypes were dominant. CMV carriers with the relevant HLA were identified by cumulative public TCR beta family frequency.

Each CDR3 protein gets one entry after TCRdb re-called the reads with MiXCR. The sample has 300,000 to 450,000 distinct CDR3 sequences; 18% are singletons. The specimen was PBMCs. The chain uses TRBV7-2 and TRBJ2-7, with 7 bases lining up with TRBD1. This receptor was taken from a human donor in good health (CMV status not recorded). Some clones in this sample may be carry-over from other donors' samples. The CDR3 region has the DNA TGTGCCAGCAGCCACGACAGGGAATCCTCCTACGAGCAGTACTTC. Translating it yields CASSHDRESSYEQYF.